The 15 T cell receptor beta chains listed next were all sequenced from one sample in a study of shared clonotypes between healthy human individuals. Naive CD8 cells, CD45RO-negative and positively selected for CCR7, excluded terminally differentiated effector memory CD45RA+ cells. Method: immunoSEQ multiplex PCR; TCRdb's copy keeps in-frame clones and lacks some. The sample contains roughly 590,000 clones, about 95% of which appear only once. The sample comprised naive CD8+ T cells sorted from blood. These receptors originate from a woman under 40 in good health.

V is TRBV5-4 and J is TRBJ1-5; D is uncertain. The CDR3 has 13 amino acids. The germline CDR1 and CDR2 sequences are SGHNT and YYREEE (reference sequence). Trimming took 4 bases from V and 6 from J, leaving 11 bases between them. In DNA form, the CDR3 reads TGTGCCAGCAGCGAGAGCGGGAGTCAGCCCCAGCATTTT. The encoded protein is CASSESGSQPQHF.

This chain uses TRBV29-1 with TRBJ2-7; 12 bases line up with TRBD2. The CDR3 loop spans 16 amino acids. Germline V gene sequence: CDR1 SQVTM, CDR2 ANQGSEA. With 0 bases clipped from V and 1 base from J, the junction kept 4 bases outside the gene matches. In DNA form, the CDR3 reads TGCAGCGTTGAAGAGGGACTAGCGGGCCAATCCTACGAGCAGTACTTC. It specifies CSVEEGLAGQSYEQYF.

The V call is TRBV4-1, the J call TRBJ2-3, with 14 bases fitting TRBD2. With V trimmed by 5 bases and J by 8 bases, 6 bases remained unmatched. CDR1 and CDR2 (germline): MGHRA, YSYEKL. This CDR3 is 15 amino acids long. The CDR3 DNA sequence: TGCGCCAGCAGCGGGACTAGCGGGAGCCTCGGTACGCAGTATTTT. Protein product: CASSGTSGSLGTQYF.

The J gene is TRBJ2-7, the V gene TRBV5-4; D may be TRBD1 (6 bases). Germline V gene sequence: CDR1 SGHNT, CDR2 YYREEE (reference sequence). V was trimmed by 4 bases and J by 5 bases, leaving 13 bases between them. The CDR3 is 13 residues long. This CDR3 is CASSVTGSHEQYF. The CDR3 region has the DNA TGTGCCAGCAGCGTAACAGGGAGTCACGAGCAGTACTTC.

The chain is built from TRBV7-2 and TRBJ2-7, with D unresolved. Germline-derived CDR1 and CDR2 are SGHTA and FQGNSA. The V end lost 5 bases, the J end lost 3 bases, and 14 bases lay between the germline ends. This CDR3 is built from 14 residues. The CDR3 spells CASSLGTVYYEQYF. CDR3 bases: TGTGCCAGCAGCCTCGGTACGGTATACTACGAGCAGTACTTC.

The V gene is TRBV5-6, the J gene TRBJ1-3; no clear D. This CDR3 has 14 residues. V was cut by 4 bases and J by 9 bases, with 17 bases left in between. Per the germline V gene, CDR1 is SGHDT and CDR2 is YYEEEE. For the CDR3, the DNA is TGTGCCAGCAGCCCTACGGACGGATCGGGCACCATATATTTT. It is translated as CASSPTDGSGTIYF. The full variable domain, in which reference TRBV5-6 and TRBJ1-3 provide the parts outside the CDR3, is DAGVTQSPTHLIKTRGQQVTLRCSPKSGHDTVSWYQQALGQGPQFIFQYYEEEERQRGNFPDRFSGHQFPNYSSELNVNALLLGDSALYLCASSPTDGSGTIYFGEGSWLTVV.

The chain couples TRBV28 to TRBJ2-7; TRBD2 matches 7 bases. The CDR3 consists of 14 residues. Looked up from germline, CDR1 is MDHEN and CDR2 is SYDVKM. Germline trimming cut 7 bases from V and 5 bases from J; bases unmatched to any gene: 11. The CDR3 loop is CASTMGGSRHEQYF. CDR3 bases: TGTGCCAGCACTATGGGGGGGAGTCGCCACGAGCAGTACTTC.

The chain joins TRBV4-1 to TRBJ2-5; TRBD2 matches at 13 bases. TRBJ2-7 matches the DNA end more closely, so the J call is doubtful. This CDR3 contains 15 residues. Per the germline V gene, CDR1 is MGHRA and CDR2 is YSYEKL. DNA for the CDR3: TGCGCCAGCAGCCATATGACTAGCGGGAGGAACGAGCAGTACTTC. Protein product: CASSHMTSGRNEQYF.

The chain carries TRBV9 and TRBJ2-2; D is ambiguous. V shed 4 bases and J shed 8 bases, with 9 bases lying between them. Germline-derived CDR1 and CDR2 are SGDLS and YYNGEE. This CDR3 spans 12 amino acids. The CDR3 nucleotides read TGTGCCAGCAGCCCACCGAGTGGGGAGCTGTTTTTT. It encodes CASSPPSGELFF.

This clone showed up just once. The chain joins TRBV5-1 to TRBJ2-7, with D perhaps TRBD2 (6 bases). Per germline, CDR1 SGHRS and CDR2 YFSETQ. The CDR3 spans 16 residues. V gave up 1 base and J gave up 2 bases, with 16 bases separating them. The CDR3 is CASSLSRGEPTYEQYF. DNA for the CDR3: TGCGCCAGCAGCTTGTCTCGCGGGGAGCCTACCTACGAGCAGTACTTC.

The rearrangement uses TRBV19 and TRBJ2-3, with 11 bases fitting TRBD2. The CDR3 contains 17 residues. J gave up 0 bases and V 5 bases, and 7 bases lay outside the gene matches. The germline V gene has CDR1 LNHDA and CDR2 SQIVND (reference sequence). CDR3 nucleotides: TGTGCCAGTAGTGTAGGACTAGCGGGTTCTAGCACAGATACGCAGTATTTT. This sequence encodes CASSVGLAGSSTDTQYF.

This chain links TRBV27 with TRBJ1-4; no reliable D call. Germline lookup yields CDR1 MNHEY and CDR2 SMNVEV (reference sequence). With 5 bases removed from V and 0 bases from J, the gap between germline ends came to 13 bases. This CDR3 comprises 16 residues. The CDR3 DNA is TGTGCCAGCAGTCTCGTCGGAGGGACAACTAATGAAAAACTGTTTTTT. Translating it yields CASSLVGGTTNEKLFF.

Concerning this clone: Other DNA variants within this sample encode the same CDR3. The V and J genes are TRBV5-4 and TRBJ2-7; no firm D call. Germline V gene sequence: CDR1 SGHNT, CDR2 YYREEE (reference sequence). The CDR3 is 11 amino acids. Trimming left V 3 bases short and J 7 bases short, with 8 bases between. This CDR3 reads CASSSAGEQYF. The CDR3 DNA reads as TGTGCCAGCAGCTCGGCTGGGGAGCAGTACTTC.

The chain is built from TRBV27 and TRBJ1-2; 7 bases agree with TRBD1. Germline V CDR1 and CDR2: MNHEY, SMNVEV (reference sequence). The CDR3 runs 17 residues. The V and J ends lost 3 bases and 2 bases, in that order; junction bases with no gene match: 12. CDR3 nucleotide sequence: TGTGCCAGCAGTTTTCAAGGGACAGCCATTCCAAACTATGGCTACACCTTC. Translated: CASSFQGTAIPNYGYTF.

This chain connects TRBV27 to TRBJ1-3, with TRBD1 matching over 11 bases. With V trimmed by 5 bases and J by 3 bases, 9 bases remained unmatched. Germline V gives CDR1 MNHEY, CDR2 SMNVEV (reference sequence). The CDR3 is made up of 17 amino acids. CDR3 nucleotide sequence: TGTGCCAGCAGTGCGCGGACAGGGGGCGCCTATGGAAACACCATATATTTT. As protein: CASSARTGGAYGNTIYF.